The 26 T cell receptor beta chains below all came from one sample that was sequenced in a study of cytomegalovirus exposure and HLA in healthy donors. The PCR had 60 Vbeta and 13 Jbeta primers. Only in-frame clones appear in the TCRdb table, and some are missing; sequencing was by immunoSEQ multiplex PCR. Of tens of thousands of clones listed, approximately 78% are singletons. The source material was PBMCs. Receptors originate from a man younger than 35 in good health and CMV-seronegative.

The rearrangement uses TRBV7-3 and TRBJ1-1; no definite D call. The CDR3 covers 13 residues. Looked up from germline, CDR1 is SGHTA and CDR2 is FQGTGA. Deletions cut 3 bases from V and 5 bases from J, with 10 bases between. The CDR3 sequence: CASSFSRETEAFF. DNA of the CDR3: TGTGCCAGCAGCTTCTCAAGGGAGACTGAAGCTTTCTTT.

The chain combines TRBV7-2 with TRBJ2-1; 11 bases are shared with TRBD2. This CDR3 region has 15 residues. Germline V CDR1 and CDR2: SGHTA, FQGNSA. Trimming at V came to 4 bases and at J to 4 bases, leaving 3 bases not matched to a gene. The DNA for the CDR3 is TGTGCCAGCAGCTCTACTAGCGGGGGTTACAATGAGCAGTTCTTC. This sequence encodes CASSSTSGGYNEQFF.

The rearrangement joins TRBV19 to TRBJ1-5; TRBD1 aligns across 7 bases. The germline V gene has CDR1 LNHDA and CDR2 SQIVND (reference sequence). J lost 2 bases, V lost 8 bases, and 6 bases had no gene match. CDR3 length: 14 residues. The CDR3 DNA reads TGTGCCAGTGGACAGGTGCGCCGCAATCAGCCCCAGCATTTT. Its protein is CASGQVRRNQPQHF.

The chain joins TRBV4-3 to TRBJ2-3; TRBD2 aligns across 7 bases. CDR1 is LGHNA and CDR2 is YSLEER in the germline V gene. Unmatched junction bases numbered 3, after V lost 3 bases and J lost 0 bases. The CDR3 sequence is 15 residues long. The CDR3 DNA reads as TGCGCCAGCAGCCAGGGACTAACTAGCACAGATACGCAGTATTTT. Translated: CASSQGLTSTDTQYF.

J is TRBJ2-5 and V is TRBV15, with 9 bases fitting TRBD2. Trimming at V came to 0 bases and at J to 3 bases, leaving 11 bases not matched to a gene. The CDR3 loop spans 18 amino acids. The germline gives CDR1 LNHNV, CDR2 YYDKDF (reference sequence). CDR3 nucleotides: TGTGCCACCAGCAGAGATAGCTTAGCGGGAGAGATAAAAGAGACCCAGTACTTC. It encodes CATSRDSLAGEIKETQYF.

V usage is TRBV5-6 and J usage is TRBJ1-6, with TRBD1 matching 8 bases. The CDR3 extends over 17 amino acids. The trim removed 2 bases at V and 1 base at J, leaving 5 bases unmatched. The germline V gene has CDR1 SGHDT and CDR2 YYEEEE. The CDR3 DNA reads as TGTGCCAGCAGCTTAGGACAGGGAAGGTCCTATAATTCACCCCTCCACTTT. Protein sequence: CASSLGQGRSYNSPLHF.

This chain links TRBV10-3 with TRBJ2-7, with TRBD2 matching 7 bases. Losses at the gene ends were 3 bases for V and 4 bases for J; bases not matched to a gene: 12. Germline V gene lookup returns CDR1 ENHRY and CDR2 SYGVKD. The CDR3 is 16 residues long. The CDR3 sequence is CAISDRTRGDSYEQYF. The CDR3 DNA reads as TGTGCCATCAGTGATAGGACTAGAGGGGATTCTTACGAGCAGTACTTC.

The genes are TRBV5-6 and TRBJ2-5, with D maybe TRBD1 (6 bases). This CDR3 comprises 12 residues. V was cut by 2 bases and J by 5 bases, with 7 bases left in between. Germline CDR1 SGHDT, CDR2 YYEEEE. The CDR3 reads CASSFQGETQYF. CDR3 bases: TGTGCCAGCAGCTTTCAGGGGGAGACCCAGTACTTC.

The chain combines TRBV11-2 with TRBJ2-5, with 7 nucleotides matching TRBD2. Germline V lookup: CDR1 SGHAT, CDR2 FQNNGV. The ends lost 5 bases at V and 4 bases at J; junction bases unmatched: 10. CDR3 length: 15 amino acids. CDR3 sequence reads: CASSPQGAGAETQYF. The CDR3 coding sequence is TGTGCCAGCAGCCCGCAGGGCGCGGGAGCAGAGACCCAGTACTTC.

V and J are TRBV28 and TRBJ1-2; TRBD1 agrees at 7 bases. In germline, CDR1 is MDHEN, CDR2 SYDVKM. V lost 7 bases to trimming and J lost 4 bases; unmatched junction nucleotides: 21. This CDR3 is built from 18 residues. The CDR3 nucleotides read TGTGCCAGCAAGGGGTGGGCCGACTCAACAGGGACAGCCTATGGCTACACCTTC. Protein product: CASKGWADSTGTAYGYTF.

The chain combines TRBV7-2 with TRBJ2-5, with 10 positions matching TRBD1. Germline values: CDR1 SGHTA, CDR2 FQGNSA. The CDR3 sequence is 14 residues long. After removal of 5 bases from V and 5 bases from J, the junction contained 5 bases not matched to a gene. The CDR3 loop is CASSRQGARETQYF. The CDR3 DNA reads TGTGCCAGCAGCCGACAGGGGGCGAGGGAGACCCAGTACTTC.

In this sample, this clone turned up once. V is TRBV5-1 and J is TRBJ2-3; possible D gene TRBD1, 6 bases. This CDR3 contains 16 residues. Germline V gene lookup returns CDR1 SGHRS and CDR2 YFSETQ. The germline V and J ends were trimmed by 1 base and 5 bases, with 17 bases remaining between them. CDR3 amino acids: CASSLQGRSAVDTQYF. The CDR3, as DNA: TGCGCCAGCAGCTTGCAGGGGCGCTCAGCGGTAGATACGCAGTATTTT.

The chain links TRBV28 to TRBJ2-7; TRBD2 is a possible D gene (6 bases). Trimming took off 6 bases at V and 4 bases at J, with 19 bases between the two ends. Germline CDR1 reads MDHEN; CDR2 reads SYDVKM. There are 15 residues in the CDR3. The DNA of the CDR3 is TGTGCCAGCAGACCCCACGGGAGTAGGTCTTACGAGCAGTACTTC. Protein product: CASRPHGSRSYEQYF. Based on the CDR3 plus reference TRBV28 and TRBJ2-7, the full variable domain is DVKVTQSSRYLVKRTGEKVFLECVQDMDHENMFWYRQDPGLGLRLIYFSYDVKMKEKGDIPEGYSVSREKKERFSLILESASTNQTSMYLCASRPHGSRSYEQYFGPGTRLTVT.

This chain links TRBV7-3 with TRBJ1-1; D possibly corresponds to TRBD1 (5 bases). The CDR3 covers 12 residues. Germline CDR1 reads SGHTA; CDR2 reads FQGTGA. Deletions cut 5 bases from V and 5 bases from J, with 9 bases between. The CDR3 DNA sequence: TGTGCCAGCAGCAATGGGGGGACTGAAGCTTTCTTT. Translating it yields CASSNGGTEAFF.

J is TRBJ2-7 and V is TRBV28; D might be TRBD2 (6 bases). V was pared by 3 bases and J by 7 bases, with 13 bases between. The CDR3 is made up of 13 amino acids. Germline V gene data show CDR1 as MDHEN and CDR2 as SYDVKM. CDR3 residues: CASSFHRRGEQYF. The CDR3 DNA reads TGTGCCAGCAGTTTTCACAGGAGGGGAGAGCAGTACTTC.

The chain has TRBV5-4 and TRBJ2-7, with D tentatively TRBD2 (5 bases). V was pared by 1 base and J by 4 bases, with 9 bases between. The CDR3 totals 13 residues. Germline V gene lookup returns CDR1 SGHNT and CDR2 YYREEE (reference sequence). CDR3 DNA: TGTGCCAGCAGCTTGTCCGGGATATACGAGCAGTACTTC. Its protein is CASSLSGIYEQYF.

The chain employs TRBV29-1 and TRBJ2-7, with 9 bases that match TRBD2. V lost 4 bases to trimming and J lost 7 bases; unmatched junction nucleotides: 5. Germline lookup yields CDR1 SQVTM and CDR2 ANQGSEA. The CDR3 runs 12 residues. This CDR3 is CSVGGLAGEQYF. In DNA, the CDR3 is TGCAGCGTTGGGGGACTAGCCGGTGAGCAGTACTTC.

This clone was seen once. The V and J genes are TRBV1 and TRBJ2-2; TRBD2, as called in the table, went unchecked against the DNA. TRBV1 is a recognized pseudogene. CDR3 length: 18 amino acids. The CDR3 bases are TGCACCAGCAGCCAAGGATATCCGGGACTCAAAGGCACCGGGGAGCTGTTTTTT. It is translated as CTSSQGYPGLKGTGELFF.

This chain links TRBV28 with TRBJ1-3, with D possibly being TRBD1 (5 bases). Germline-derived CDR1 and CDR2 are MDHEN and SYDVKM. The CDR3 covers 15 residues. Trimming removed 2 bases from V and 1 base from J, with 9 bases in between. The CDR3 DNA reads as TGTGCCAGCAGTTTAACAGGTGCATCTGGAAACACCATATATTTT. As protein: CASSLTGASGNTIYF.

As for this clone: A read error may account for a junction end that differs from germline. This chain links TRBV7-7 with TRBJ2-7, with a possible D match to TRBD1 (5 bases). The CDR3 consists of 12 residues. Germline values: CDR1 SSHAT, CDR2 FNYEAQ (reference sequence). CDR3 loop: CASSHSGREQYF. In nucleotides, the CDR3 is TGTGCTAGCAGCCATTCAGGGCGGGAGCAGTACTTC.

This clone was found a few times. The chain uses TRBV30 and TRBJ2-3; TRBD2 might be the D (6 bases). The CDR3 extends over 13 amino acids. Deletions cut 2 bases from V and 0 bases from J, with 6 bases between. Germline loops: CDR1 GTSNPN, CDR2 SVGIG (reference sequence). The CDR3 here is CAWSSGSTDTQYF. The CDR3, as DNA: TGTGCCTGGAGTAGCGGGAGCACAGATACGCAGTATTTT.

The V call is TRBV10-3, the J call TRBJ2-3, with D possibly TRBD2 on 6 matching bases. Germline V gives CDR1 ENHRY, CDR2 SYGVKD. The ends were cut back, 7 bases at V and 1 base at J, with 12 bases in the middle. The CDR3 contains 14 residues. As DNA, the CDR3 is TGTGCCATCACTGGGGACTCCCGCACAGATACGCAGTATTTT. As protein: CAITGDSRTDTQYF.

This clone was counted a single time. The rearrangement uses TRBV6-5 and TRBJ1-5; D call uncertain. Per germline, CDR1 MNHEY and CDR2 SVGAGI. V lost 3 bases and J lost 0, with 3 bases in between. This CDR3 region has 13 residues. CDR3 in DNA: TGTGCCAGCAGTTATAGTAGCAATCAGCCCCAGCATTTT. This codes for CASSYSSNQPQHF.

In this sample, this clone turned up once. In DNA form, the CDR3 reads TGTGCCAGCAGCAAAGGAGACGCCGGGACAGGGGCTTCTGGAAACACCATATATTTT. Translating it yields CASSKGDAGTGASGNTIYF. The chain has TRBV21-1 and TRBJ1-3; TRBD1, the D gene given by the table, was not confirmed from the DNA. TRBV21-1 is given as a pseudogene. This CDR3 has 19 amino acids.

The chain is built from TRBV19 and TRBJ2-7; 7 nucleotides line up with TRBD1. The V gene's germline CDR1 is LNHDA and CDR2 SQIVND (reference sequence). J was trimmed by 6 bases and V by 4 bases; bases with no gene match: 6. This CDR3 contains 13 residues. The CDR3 DNA reads as TGTGCCAGTAGTACTGGGACAGCCTTCGAGCAGTACTTC. This translates into CASSTGTAFEQYF.

This chain joins TRBV4-1 and TRBJ2-7; D might be TRBD1 (6 bases). The CDR3 contains 13 residues. Germline V gene sequence: CDR1 MGHRA, CDR2 YSYEKL. V was cut by 4 bases and J by 3 bases, with 10 bases left in between. CDR3 bases: TGCGCCAGCAGCCGGACAGCTTACTACGAGCAGTACTTC. This translates into CASSRTAYYEQYF.